The T cell receptor (beta chain) under discussion was sequenced for a study of blood T cells in healthy people across ages (dated by TCRdb to between 2014 and 2016). For the study in its entirety: In model experiments, template switching captured roughly one uniquely barcoded TCR beta cDNA molecule for every two T cells. Two additional independent replicas of 1 million unique cDNA reads from the same blood draw were analyzed for two donors (one aged 18 to 30 and one aged 80 or older). The study measured age-related changes in TCR beta repertoire diversity using deep sequencing normalized with unique cDNA molecular identifiers. Four age groups were formed from the donors: young (average approximately 15 years), middle-aged (approximately 40), aged (about 68) and long-lived (approximately 80). Results and caveats for the whole study, not just this receptor: The long-lived group showed more naive CD4+ T cells, fewer expanded clones and increased TCR diversity than the aged group, suggesting age selection. The percentage of naive T cells measured by flow cytometry correlated strongly with observed TCR beta diversity. Because donor CMV infection status was unknown, age-related changes in expanded clonotypes were potentially confounded. Since profiling was done on bulk unsorted PBMCs, naive and antigen-experienced compartments could not be conclusively compared. Total diversity estimates from one million sequenced T cells were considered lower bounds and underestimates. As age increased, observed TCR beta diversity per million T cells dropped in a roughly linear way, and a significant reduction was already evident by age approximately 40.

From V the trimming removes 5 bases and from J it removes 8 bases, while the gene matches leave 9 bases of the junction unaccounted for. CDR1 SGHVS and CDR2 FNYEAQ were looked up in the germline V gene. The CDR3, cysteine through phenylalanine, is 14 amino acids long. Only the CDR3 part of the read is kept: 42 bases, read in frame from the first base. Library construction relied on 5' RACE. The run used an Illumina HiSeq 2500. The second PCR ran for about 6 to 12 cycles and used a J-beta primer mix along with a sample-barcoded 5' primer. A template-switch 5' adaptor carrying 12 random nucleotides introduced a unique molecular identifier onto each TCR beta cDNA molecule. Each sample yielded at least 2.5 million CDR3-containing paired-end reads. All of the RNA was converted into first-strand cDNA using the Mint cDNA synthesis kit, with a TRBC-specific oligonucleotide serving as the primer. Following uracil-DNA glycosylase treatment, a first 18-cycle PCR with universal primers M1SS and BC2_uni_R was performed on all cDNA. Processing in the source paper ran as follows. Normalization of each sample was performed by random selection of 1 million high-quality reads, each carrying a distinct molecular identifier. Reads sharing molecular identifiers were discarded rather than binned into consensus sequences. MiTCR, set to a Q25 quality threshold and the strictest error-elimination algorithm, was used for CDR3 identification, clonotype clustering and error correction. A nonparametric unseen species model with Euler transformation was used to estimate lower-bound total TCR beta diversity. TCRdb trimmed public reads at Q25 via fastp, called clones via MiXCR and kept in-frame beta chains. Each CDR3 protein gets just one entry, which takes the most common genes and DNA from the rows behind it. Clone size and V and J calls follow TCRdb, not the original study. Counted in this sample were around 990,000 distinct CDR3 sequences; 25% of them appeared once. The ten largest clonotypes hold around 0.7% of the sample.

Systemically healthy Caucasian individuals from Russia, 39 in total and aged 6 to 90 years, were included as donors. Ten milliliters of peripheral blood were drawn from each donor into EDTA-treated Vacutainer tubes. PBMCs were isolated by Ficoll-Paque density-gradient centrifugation, with at least 7 million obtained per sample. Trizol reagent was used to extract total RNA from PBMCs, with at least 5.5 micrograms per sample. For every donor, flow cytometry on a PBMC aliquot measured the percentage of naive CD45RAhigh/CD27high T cells. This clonotype has more than one count but fewer than ten. Its antigen remains unidentified. No base qualities exist here, and no much larger clone lies one base off it. This sample was also put to use in a study of T cells of mothers and their children. As the second paper documents: Nine systemically healthy Caucasian individuals, comprising three mothers and their six children, were included as donors. cDNA synthesis consumed the entire amount of extracted RNA, loaded at 1.5 ug RNA in each 15 ul reaction. In the second PCR, the M1S primer introduced both the sample barcodes and 2-4 random nucleotides. More than 8 million TCR beta CDR3 reads were obtained from each mother, and approximately 3 million reads were obtained from each child. Thymic selection shapes the output of TCR recombination in a similar way in related and unrelated pairs, and inherited differences have a minor effect. Normalized repertoire overlap was always found to be slightly, but never significantly, higher in related mother-child pairs than in unrelated mother-child pairs. Persistent microchimeric T cell clones were not detected, at a sensitivity of approximately 100 clones per million clonotypes. The study used deep NGS to compare TCR beta repertoires of mothers and children, seeking features distinguishing related mother-child pairs from unrelated individuals. Mothers averaged around 40 +/- 4 years of age and children averaged about 10 +/- 4 years. After adapter ligation with NEBNext reagents, the libraries were sequenced on Illumina HiSeq 2000 with 100+100 nt paired-end reads. Mother and child libraries were prepared a month apart and sequenced in separate runs to prevent cross-contamination. Each donor had between roughly 450,000 and 2,300,000 distinct TCR beta clonotypes identified. Naive TCR beta clonotypes were estimated from low-frequency clonotypes matched to each donor's FACS-determined naive share, without sorting.

Sample: blood. The receptor comes from a girl aged 2-15 years in good health. Recombination connected TRBV7-6 to TRBJ2-1; the central 7 bases match TRBD1. The CDR3 reads CASSPETGSDEQFF. The nucleotides are TGTGCCAGCAGCCCTGAGACAGGGTCAGATGAGCAGTTCTTC. The full variable domain, completed from the reference TRBV7-6 and TRBJ2-1 proteins outside the CDR3, reads GAGVSQSPRYKVTKRGQDVALRCDPISGHVSLYWYRQALGQGPEFLTYFNYEAQQDKSGLPNDRFSAERPEGSISTLTIQRTEQRDSAMYRCASSPETGSDEQFFGPGTRLTVL.